This T cell receptor beta chain was documented in a study of T cells in Graves' hyperthyroidism and ophthalmopathy. Study-level background: Peripheral blood collection took place at initial diagnosis, before any treatment.

The CDR3 regions of TCR beta were amplified from RNA transcripts. An initial round of RT-PCR targeting the TCR CDR3 relied on the HTBI primer set. TCRdb called the multiplex PCR reads again in MiXCR, with one record for every CDR3 protein. The sample lists a few hundred thousand distinct CDR3 sequences, 20% to 25% seen once, with about 70% in the top ten. V gave up 5 bases and J gave up 8 bases, with 12 bases separating them. The CDR3 has 13 residues. CDR1 is MNHNS and CDR2 is SASEGT in the germline V gene. Patients between 18 and 65 years old had hyperthyroidism, newly diagnosed and lasting under 2 months. Any patient presenting with uncontrolled infection, other autoimmune disease, pregnancy or lactation was left out. The authors took PBMCs from 8.5 to 10 ml fresh peripheral blood.

Sequencing input: blood. The chain employs TRBV6-1 and TRBJ2-2; D remains unclear. The receptor was derived from a man in his forties or fifties with Graves' hyperthyroidism. The CDR3 here is CASSNSLGGELFF. The DNA for the CDR3 is TGTGCCAGCAGTAACTCCTTGGGGGGGGAGCTGTTTTTT.